This TCR beta chain came from a study of blood T cell repertoires in COVID-19. About the study: COVID-19 samples collected from the United States, Italy and Spain covered acute and convalescent phases.

With 2 bases clipped from V and 2 bases from J, the junction kept 4 bases outside the gene matches. The CDR3 has 15 residues. CDR1 and CDR2 from the germline V gene are MNHEY and SMNVEV (reference sequence). This clone was observed a handful of times. In the source study's methods: Reference gene primer amplification in the assay estimated nucleated cell counts. Produced via immunoSEQ multiplex PCR; TCRdb's table is partial and in-frame only. D and trimming were read from the DNA, whereas the V and J calls and clone size are those reported in that table. The data show about 110,000 clones, around 80% seen once.

This chain links TRBV27 with TRBJ2-7, with 9 nucleotides matching TRBD2. The clonotype originates from a woman older than 75 with acute or convalescent COVID-19. Sequenced sample: peripheral blood. The chain's CDR3 is CASSLDLAGPYEQYF. The CDR3, as DNA: TGTGCCAGCAGTTTAGATCTAGCGGGACCCTACGAGCAGTACTTC.